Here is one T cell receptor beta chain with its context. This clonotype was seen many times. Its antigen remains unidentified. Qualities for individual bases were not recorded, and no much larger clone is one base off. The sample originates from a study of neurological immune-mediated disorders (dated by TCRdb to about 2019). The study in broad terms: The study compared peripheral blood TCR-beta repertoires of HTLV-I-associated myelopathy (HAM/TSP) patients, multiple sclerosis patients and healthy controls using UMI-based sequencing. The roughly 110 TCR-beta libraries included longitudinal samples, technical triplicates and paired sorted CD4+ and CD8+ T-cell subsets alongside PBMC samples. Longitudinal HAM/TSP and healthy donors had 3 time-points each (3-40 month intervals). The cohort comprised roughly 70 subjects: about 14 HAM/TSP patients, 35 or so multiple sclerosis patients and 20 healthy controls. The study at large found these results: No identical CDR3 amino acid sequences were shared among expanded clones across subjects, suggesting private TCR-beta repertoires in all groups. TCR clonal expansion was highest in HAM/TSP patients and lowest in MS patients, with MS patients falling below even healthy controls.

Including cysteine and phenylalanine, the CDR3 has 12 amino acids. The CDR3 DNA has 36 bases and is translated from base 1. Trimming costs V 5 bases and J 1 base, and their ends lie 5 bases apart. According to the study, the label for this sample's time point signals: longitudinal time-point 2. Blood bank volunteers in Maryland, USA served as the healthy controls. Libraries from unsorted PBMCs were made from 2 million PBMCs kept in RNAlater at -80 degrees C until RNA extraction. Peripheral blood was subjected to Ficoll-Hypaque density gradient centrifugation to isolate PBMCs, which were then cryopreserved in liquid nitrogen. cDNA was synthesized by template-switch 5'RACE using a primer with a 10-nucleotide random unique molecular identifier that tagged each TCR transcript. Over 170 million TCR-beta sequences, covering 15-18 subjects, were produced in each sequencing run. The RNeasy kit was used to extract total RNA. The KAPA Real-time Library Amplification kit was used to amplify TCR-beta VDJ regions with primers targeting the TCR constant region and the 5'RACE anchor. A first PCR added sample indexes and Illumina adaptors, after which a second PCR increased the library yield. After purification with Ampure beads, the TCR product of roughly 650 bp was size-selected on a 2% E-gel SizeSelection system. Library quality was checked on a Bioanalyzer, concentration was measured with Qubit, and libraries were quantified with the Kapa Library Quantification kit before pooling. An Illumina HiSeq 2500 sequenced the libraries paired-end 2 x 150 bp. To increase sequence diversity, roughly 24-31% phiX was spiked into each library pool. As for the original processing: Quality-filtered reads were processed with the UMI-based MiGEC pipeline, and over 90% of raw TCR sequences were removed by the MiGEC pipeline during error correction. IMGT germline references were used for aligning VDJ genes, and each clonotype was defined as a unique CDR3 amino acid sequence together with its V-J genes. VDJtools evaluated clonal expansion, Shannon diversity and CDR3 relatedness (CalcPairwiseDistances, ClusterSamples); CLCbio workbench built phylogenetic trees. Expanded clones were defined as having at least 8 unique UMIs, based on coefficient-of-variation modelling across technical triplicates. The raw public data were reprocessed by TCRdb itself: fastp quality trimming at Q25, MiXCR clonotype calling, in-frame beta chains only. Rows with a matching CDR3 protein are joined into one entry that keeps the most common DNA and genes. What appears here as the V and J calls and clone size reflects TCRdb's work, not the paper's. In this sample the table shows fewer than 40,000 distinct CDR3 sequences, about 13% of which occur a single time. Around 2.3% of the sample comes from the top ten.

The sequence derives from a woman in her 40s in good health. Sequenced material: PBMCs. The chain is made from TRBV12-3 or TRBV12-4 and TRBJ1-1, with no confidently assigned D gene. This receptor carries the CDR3 CASSPGNTEAFF. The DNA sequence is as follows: TGTGCCAGCAGTCCGGGGAACACTGAAGCTTTCTTT.